Listed here are 26 T cell receptor beta chains from one sample, sequenced in a study of T cell responses to AZD1222 COVID-19 vaccine. Measured with immunoSEQ multiplex PCR; TCRdb has only the in-frame clones, and not every one. The table includes around 200,000 clones, approximately 91% detected once. Sequenced material: peripheral blood, taken on day 0 of AZD1222 vaccination. All receptors derive from an adult in good health.

This chain links TRBV28 with TRBJ1-5; a possible D gene is TRBD1 (5 bases). Trimming left V 5 bases short and J 2 bases short, with 13 bases between. The germline V gene encodes CDR1 MDHEN and CDR2 SYDVKM. CDR3 length: 15 amino acids. CDR3 in amino acids: CASSITGLGNQPQHF. Here the CDR3 DNA reads TGTGCCAGCAGTATAACAGGTCTCGGCAATCAGCCCCAGCATTTT.

The chain uses TRBV12-3 or TRBV12-4 and TRBJ1-2; the match to TRBD1 covers 10 bases. This CDR3 contains 13 residues. Trimming removed 6 bases from V and 6 bases from J; junction bases left unmatched: 4. CDR3 protein: CASSIGTGDGYTF. The CDR3 coding sequence is TGTGCCAGCAGCATCGGGACAGGGGATGGCTACACCTTC.

In its sample, this clone was seen once. The V gene is TRBV27, the J gene TRBJ2-3; 14 nucleotides match TRBD2. The CDR3 is made up of 14 amino acids. Germline CDR1 is MNHEY and CDR2 is SMNVEV (reference sequence). V shed 8 bases, J shed 7 bases, and the junction held 5 bases outside the gene matches. In DNA, the CDR3 is TGTGCCAGCTCGACTAGCGGGGGGGCCTATACGCAGTATTTT. It encodes CASSTSGGAYTQYF.

V is TRBV7-9 and J is TRBJ2-5; D is unclear. Germline V gene data show CDR1 as SEHNR and CDR2 as FQNEAQ (reference sequence). The ends were cut back, 7 bases at V and 0 bases at J, with 12 bases in the middle. This CDR3 is 14 amino acids long. CDR3 in DNA: TGTGCCAGCACCGGCGGTCAGTACCAAGAGACCCAGTACTTC. This gives the protein CASTGGQYQETQYF.

V gene TRBV9 combines with J gene TRBJ2-7, with 10 bases lining up with TRBD1. The CDR3 sequence is 16 residues long. V was clipped by 4 bases and J by 4 bases; unmatched bases: 11. Germline lookup yields CDR1 SGDLS and CDR2 YYNGEE. CDR3 in DNA: TGTGCCAGCAGCACGGGACAGGGGCAGGCCATTTACGAGCAGTACTTC. It encodes CASSTGQGQAIYEQYF.

The genes are TRBV28 and TRBJ2-3; D is uncertain. The CDR3 totals 15 residues. Germline CDR1 reads MDHEN; CDR2 reads SYDVKM. Trimming cost V 6 bases and J 1 base, with 14 bases left between them. For the CDR3, the DNA is TGTGCCAGCAGCCGGACCGCTTCCCGCACAGATACGCAGTATTTT. Encoded protein: CASSRTASRTDTQYF.

The CDR3 nucleotides are TGTGCCAGCAGCCAAGGTCCGATAAACTATGGCTACACCTTC. Its protein product is CASSQGPINYGYTF. This chain uses TRBV3-1 (or the pseudogene TRBV3-2) with TRBJ1-2; D is uncertain. The ends were cut back, 1 base at V and 2 bases at J, with 8 bases in the middle. The germline gives CDR1 LGHDT, CDR2 YNNKEL (reference sequence). The CDR3 spans 14 residues.

The chain links TRBV27 to TRBJ2-1, with 7 bases that match TRBD2. The CDR3 consists of 12 residues. Trimming took 4 bases from V and 8 from J; bases not matched to a gene: 2. CDR1 and CDR2 from the germline V gene are MNHEY and SMNVEV (reference sequence). CDR3 region: CASSSREDEQFF. In DNA form, the CDR3 reads TGTGCCAGCAGTTCCCGGGAGGATGAGCAGTTCTTC.

This rearrangement joins TRBV27 to TRBJ1-1; the D gene is possibly TRBD1 (6 bases). Germline V CDR1 and CDR2: MNHEY, SMNVEV (reference sequence). Trimming removed 4 bases at V and 4 bases at J, with 10 bases between. The CDR3 totals 13 residues. DNA for the CDR3: TGTGCCAGCAGTTGGGGGACAAGCACTGAAGCTTTCTTT. Translation: CASSWGTSTEAFF.

The chain uses TRBV5-6 and TRBJ2-3, with 10 nucleotides matching TRBD1. The CDR3 covers 15 residues. The germline V gene has CDR1 SGHDT and CDR2 YYEEEE. The junction had 3 bases not matched to a gene; V was cut back by 4 bases and J by 1 base. The CDR3 coding sequence is TGTGCCAGCAGCGACGACAGGGGGCGCACAGATACGCAGTATTTT. Amino acids: CASSDDRGRTDTQYF.

This clone was detected once. This rearrangement joins TRBV28 to TRBJ2-1; D remains unclear. V dropped 6 bases and J dropped 4 bases, with 22 bases sitting between them. Germline values: CDR1 MDHEN, CDR2 SYDVKM. The CDR3 spans 17 residues. CDR3 DNA: TGTGCCAGCAGCCGGACCGCAAATCACCCACCTTACAATGAGCAGTTCTTC. Its protein is CASSRTANHPPYNEQFF. The complete variable domain, with remaining parts taken from reference TRBV28 and TRBJ2-1, reads DVKVTQSSRYLVKRTGEKVFLECVQDMDHENMFWYRQDPGLGLRLIYFSYDVKMKEKGDIPEGYSVSREKKERFSLILESASTNQTSMYLCASSRTANHPPYNEQFFGPGTRLTVL.

This chain connects TRBV7-2 to TRBJ2-3; perhaps TRBD2 as D (6 bases). Trimming shortened V by 0 bases and J by 5 bases, and 12 bases separated the two germline ends. CDR1 is SGHTA, CDR2 FQGNSA, per germline. The CDR3 extends over 15 amino acids. The CDR3 nucleotides read TGTGCCAGCAGCTTAGCGGGGCGGAGGGGAGATACGCAGTATTTT. Residues: CASSLAGRRGDTQYF.

This clone has a single count. This chain links TRBV6-2 or TRBV6-3 with TRBJ2-3; 8 bases map to TRBD1. With V trimmed by 4 bases and J by 0 bases, 3 bases remained unmatched. CDR1 and CDR2 (germline): MNHEY, SVGEGT. The CDR3 runs 15 residues. The CDR3 is CASSWTGISTDTQYF. CDR3 DNA: TGTGCCAGCAGTTGGACAGGGATAAGCACAGATACGCAGTATTTT.

The chain carries TRBV6-5 and TRBJ2-1; 7 bases agree with TRBD2. This CDR3 is built from 15 residues. Germline loops: CDR1 MNHEY, CDR2 SVGAGI. V trimming: 2 bases; J trimming: 10 bases; junction bases outside the gene matches: 11. CDR3 protein: CASSYAGDGDSEQFF. The CDR3 DNA reads as TGTGCCAGCAGTTACGCGGGAGATGGTGATTCGGAGCAGTTCTTC.

This chain uses TRBV6-1 with TRBJ1-4; no clear D. CDR3 length: 14 residues. Trimming shortened V by 7 bases and J by 0 bases, and 9 bases separated the two germline ends. Germline V lookup: CDR1 MNHNS, CDR2 SASEGT. The CDR3 region has the DNA TGTGCCAGCAATCCGTCAGCAACTAATGAAAAACTGTTTTTT. Translation gives CASNPSATNEKLFF.

The chain carries TRBV28 and TRBJ2-7; D might be TRBD1 or TRBD2, each matching 5 bases. V shed 2 bases and J shed 9 bases, with 20 bases lying between them. This CDR3 spans 15 amino acids. Germline V gene data show CDR1 as MDHEN and CDR2 as SYDVKM. Written as DNA, the CDR3 is TGTGCCAGCAGTTTACCGGGGACGCAGGCTGGCAGGCAGTACTTC. Translating it yields CASSLPGTQAGRQYF. Variable domain in full (rest from reference TRBV28 and TRBJ2-7): DVKVTQSSRYLVKRTGEKVFLECVQDMDHENMFWYRQDPGLGLRLIYFSYDVKMKEKGDIPEGYSVSREKKERFSLILESASTNQTSMYLCASSLPGTQAGRQYFGPGTRLTVT.

The chain recombines TRBV5-1 with TRBJ2-3; 9 bases are shared with TRBD1. The ends lost 0 bases at V and 2 bases at J; junction bases unmatched: 7. Germline V gives CDR1 SGHRS, CDR2 YFSETQ. The CDR3 length is 17 residues. The CDR3 reads CASSLGTGTGTTDTQYF. The DNA for the CDR3 is TGCGCCAGCAGCTTGGGAACCGGGACAGGGACCACAGATACGCAGTATTTT.

A note on this clone: Distinct nucleotide sequences in the sample also encode this CDR3. V usage is TRBV24-1 and J usage is TRBJ2-5; 7 bases agree with TRBD1. This CDR3 is built from 15 residues. CDR1 is KGHDR and CDR2 is SFDVKD in the germline V gene. Unmatched junction bases numbered 8, after V lost 3 bases and J lost 5 bases. The CDR3 spells CATSDRQGTQETQYF. The DNA for the CDR3 is TGTGCCACCAGTGATAGACAGGGTACACAGGAGACCCAGTACTTC.

V gene TRBV7-8 combines with J gene TRBJ2-7; D might be TRBD1 (6 bases). The V end was cut by 3 bases, the J end by 3 bases, with 9 bases between. Germline V gene lookup returns CDR1 SGHVS and CDR2 FQNEAQ. This CDR3 is 13 amino acids long. CDR3 coding DNA: TGTGCCAGCAGCTTGTCCAGGGGCTACGAGCAGTACTTC. It specifies CASSLSRGYEQYF. The full variable domain, its missing parts supplied by reference TRBV7-8 and TRBJ2-7, is GAGVSQSPRYKVAKRGQDVALRCDPISGHVSLFWYQQALGQGPEFLTYFQNEAQLDKSGLPSDRFFAERPEGSVSTLKIQRTQQEDSAVYLCASSLSRGYEQYFGPGTRLTVT.

V is TRBV14 and J is TRBJ2-5; no clear D gene. This CDR3 spans 11 amino acids. Germline V gene lookup returns CDR1 SGHDN and CDR2 FVKESK. Trimming shortened V by 0 bases and J by 4 bases, and 0 bases separated the two germline ends. The CDR3 loop reads CASSQEETQYF. The CDR3, as DNA: TGTGCCAGCAGCCAAGAAGAGACCCAGTACTTC.

This clone was detected only once. The chain links TRBV5-1 to TRBJ1-2; TRBD1 is a possible D gene (5 bases). The length of the CDR3 is 14 residues. Deletions cut 0 bases from V and 1 base from J, with 7 bases between. Germline V gene data show CDR1 as SGHRS and CDR2 as YFSETQ. The CDR3 DNA follows: TGCGCCAGCAGCTTGGCAGGGATTAACTATGGCTACACCTTC. Residues: CASSLAGINYGYTF.

The V and J genes are TRBV27 and TRBJ1-4; D uncertain. With 4 bases removed from V and 0 bases from J, the gap between germline ends came to 9 bases. Germline-derived CDR1 and CDR2 are MNHEY and SMNVEV (reference sequence). The CDR3 contains 15 residues. The CDR3 loop reads CASSYPNPTNEKLFF. The CDR3 region has the DNA TGTGCCAGCAGTTATCCGAACCCAACTAATGAAAAACTGTTTTTT.

The chain carries TRBV27 and TRBJ1-1, with D possibly TRBD1 on 6 matching bases. CDR1 is MNHEY, CDR2 SMNVEV, per germline (reference sequence). Deletions cut 5 bases from V and 4 bases from J, with 11 bases between. This CDR3 is built from 13 residues. The CDR3 protein is CASSRTGFTEAFF. In nucleotides, the CDR3 is TGTGCCAGCAGTAGAACAGGGTTCACTGAAGCTTTCTTT.

The genes are TRBV19 and TRBJ1-2, with unresolved D. Deletions cut 10 bases from V and 7 bases from J, with 16 bases between. Germline V gene lookup returns CDR1 LNHDA and CDR2 SQIVND (reference sequence). The CDR3 length is 12 residues. In DNA, the CDR3 is TGTGCCACCTCACCGGGAGGGCCTGGCTACACCTTC. Translated, it gives CATSPGGPGYTF. Complete variable domain (other parts from reference TRBV19 and TRBJ1-2): DGGITQSPKYLFRKEGQNVTLSCEQNLNHDAMYWYRQDPGQGLRLIYYSQIVNDFQKGDIAEGYSVSREKKESFPLTVTSAQKNPTAFYLCATSPGGPGYTFGSGTRLTVV.

The V call is TRBV5-1, the J call TRBJ1-4; 7 nucleotides line up with TRBD1. This CDR3 spans 16 amino acids. V lost 5 bases and J lost 0; bases outside the gene matches: 7. Germline loops: CDR1 SGHRS, CDR2 YFSETQ. In DNA, the CDR3 is TGCGCCAGCAGAACAGGGACAGACCCAACTAATGAAAAACTGTTTTTT. The encoded protein is CASRTGTDPTNEKLFF.

The chain is built from TRBV12-3 or TRBV12-4 and TRBJ2-3; no clear D. The V and J ends lost 2 bases and 6 bases respectively, with 9 bases between them. The CDR3 runs to 13 residues. The CDR3 region has the DNA TGTGCCAGCAGTTTAAAGAGTTTGGATACGCAGTATTTT. It codes for CASSLKSLDTQYF.